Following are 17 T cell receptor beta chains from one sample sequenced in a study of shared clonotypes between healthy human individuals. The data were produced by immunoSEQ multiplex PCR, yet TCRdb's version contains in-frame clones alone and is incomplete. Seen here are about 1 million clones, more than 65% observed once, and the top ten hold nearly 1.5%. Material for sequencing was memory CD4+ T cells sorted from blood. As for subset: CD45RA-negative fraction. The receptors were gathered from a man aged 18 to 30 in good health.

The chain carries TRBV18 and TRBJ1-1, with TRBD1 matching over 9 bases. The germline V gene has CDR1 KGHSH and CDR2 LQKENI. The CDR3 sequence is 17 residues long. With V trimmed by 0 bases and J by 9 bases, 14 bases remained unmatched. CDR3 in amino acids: CASSPPNQPQGQGKAFF. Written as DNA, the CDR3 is TGTGCCAGCTCACCACCGAATCAGCCGCAAGGACAGGGGAAAGCTTTCTTT.

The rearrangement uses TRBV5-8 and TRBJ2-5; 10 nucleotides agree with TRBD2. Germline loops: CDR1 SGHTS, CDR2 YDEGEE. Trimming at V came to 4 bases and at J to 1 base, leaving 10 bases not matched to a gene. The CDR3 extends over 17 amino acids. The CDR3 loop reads CASSVGLAENVQETQYF. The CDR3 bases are TGTGCCAGCAGCGTAGGACTAGCGGAGAACGTCCAAGAGACCCAGTACTTC.

This CDR3 is CASSVRPGLAPSTDTQYF. CDR3 bases: TGTGCCAGCAGTGTCCGTCCGGGACTAGCGCCTAGCACAGATACGCAGTATTTT. The gene calls are TRBV9 and TRBJ2-3; the match to TRBD2 covers 10 bases. Trimming took 5 bases from V and 0 from J; bases not matched to a gene: 12. CDR1 is SGDLS and CDR2 is YYNGEE in the germline V gene. The CDR3 consists of 18 residues. The full variable domain, completed using reference TRBV9 and TRBJ2-3, is DSGVTQTPKHLITATGQRVTLRCSPRSGDLSVYWYQQSLDQGLQFLIQYYNGEERAKGNILERFSAQQFPDLHSELNLSSLELGDSALYFCASSVRPGLAPSTDTQYFGPGTRLTVL.

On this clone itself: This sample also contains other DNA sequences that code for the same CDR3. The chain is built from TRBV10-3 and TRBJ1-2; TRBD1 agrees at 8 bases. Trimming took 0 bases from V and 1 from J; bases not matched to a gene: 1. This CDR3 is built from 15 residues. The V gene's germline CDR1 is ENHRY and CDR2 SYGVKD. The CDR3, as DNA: TGTGCCATCAGTGAGTCAGGACAGGGTAACTATGGCTACACCTTC. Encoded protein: CAISESGQGNYGYTF.

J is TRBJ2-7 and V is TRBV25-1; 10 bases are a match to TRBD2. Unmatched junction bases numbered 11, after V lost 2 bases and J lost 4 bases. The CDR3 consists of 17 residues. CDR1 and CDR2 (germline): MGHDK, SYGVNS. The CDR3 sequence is CASSEPPGSGRMYEQYF. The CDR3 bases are TGTGCCAGCAGTGAACCCCCCGGTAGCGGGAGGATGTACGAGCAGTACTTC.

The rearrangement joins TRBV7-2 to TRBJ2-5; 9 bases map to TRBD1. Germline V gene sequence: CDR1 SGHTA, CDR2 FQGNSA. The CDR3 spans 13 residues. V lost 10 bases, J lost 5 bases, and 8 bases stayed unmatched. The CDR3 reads CATKTGGGETQYF. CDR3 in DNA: TGTGCCACAAAAACAGGGGGCGGGGAGACCCAGTACTTC.

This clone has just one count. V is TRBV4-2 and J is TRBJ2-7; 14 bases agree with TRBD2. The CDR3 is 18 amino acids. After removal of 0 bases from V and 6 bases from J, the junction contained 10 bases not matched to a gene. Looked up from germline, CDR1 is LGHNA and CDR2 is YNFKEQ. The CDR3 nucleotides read TGTGCCAGCAGCCAAGACACCCGACTAGCGGGGGGGAGCGGCGAGCAGTACTTC. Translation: CASSQDTRLAGGSGEQYF.

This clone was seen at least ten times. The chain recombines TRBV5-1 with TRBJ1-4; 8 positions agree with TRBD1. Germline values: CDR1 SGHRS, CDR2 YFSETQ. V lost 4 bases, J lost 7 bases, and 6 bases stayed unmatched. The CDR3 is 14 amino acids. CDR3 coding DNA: TGCGCCAGCAGCCCGGACAGGGCACGTGAAAAACTGTTTTTT. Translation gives CASSPDRAREKLFF.

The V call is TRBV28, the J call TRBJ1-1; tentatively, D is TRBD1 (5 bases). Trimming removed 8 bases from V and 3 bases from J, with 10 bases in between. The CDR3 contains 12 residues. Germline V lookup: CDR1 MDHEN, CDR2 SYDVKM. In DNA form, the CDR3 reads TGTGCCAGCCTGGGGGGGTACACTGAAGCTTTCTTT. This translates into CASLGGYTEAFF.

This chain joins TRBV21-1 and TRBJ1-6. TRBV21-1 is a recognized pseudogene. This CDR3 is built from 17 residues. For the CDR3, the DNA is TGTGCCAGCAGCGCCTGGTGGGGGAGCTCCTATAATTCACCCCTCCACTTT. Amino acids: CASSAWWGSSYNSPLHF.

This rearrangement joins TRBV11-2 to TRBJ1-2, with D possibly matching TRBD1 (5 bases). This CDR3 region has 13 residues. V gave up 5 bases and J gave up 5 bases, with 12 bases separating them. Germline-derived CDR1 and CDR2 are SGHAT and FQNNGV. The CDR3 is CASSPSREYGYTF. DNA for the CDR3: TGTGCCAGCAGCCCCTCCAGGGAATATGGCTACACCTTC.

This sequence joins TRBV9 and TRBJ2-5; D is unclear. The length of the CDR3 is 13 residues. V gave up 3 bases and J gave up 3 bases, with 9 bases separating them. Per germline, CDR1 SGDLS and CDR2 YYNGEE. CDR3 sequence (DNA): TGTGCCAGCAGCGCCGGATCCGAAGAGACCCAGTACTTC. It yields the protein CASSAGSEETQYF.

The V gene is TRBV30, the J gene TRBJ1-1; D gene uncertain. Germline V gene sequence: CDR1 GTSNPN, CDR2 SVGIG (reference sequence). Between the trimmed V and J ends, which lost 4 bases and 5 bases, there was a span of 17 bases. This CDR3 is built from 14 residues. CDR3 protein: CAWTDGSRRTEAFF. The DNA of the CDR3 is TGTGCCTGGACGGACGGGAGTAGGCGGACTGAAGCTTTCTTT.

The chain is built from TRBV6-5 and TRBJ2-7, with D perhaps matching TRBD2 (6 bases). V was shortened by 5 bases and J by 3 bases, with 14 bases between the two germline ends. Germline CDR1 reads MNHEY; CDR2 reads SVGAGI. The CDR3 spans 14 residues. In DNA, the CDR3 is TGTGCCAGCAGTCCCGGGGGATCCCGCTACGAGCAGTACTTC. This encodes CASSPGGSRYEQYF.

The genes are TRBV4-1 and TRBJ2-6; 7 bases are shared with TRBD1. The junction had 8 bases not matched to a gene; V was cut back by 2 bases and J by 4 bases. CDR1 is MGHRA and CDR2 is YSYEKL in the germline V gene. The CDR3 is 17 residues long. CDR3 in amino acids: CASSQPTQGQGANVLTF. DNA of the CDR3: TGCGCCAGCAGCCAACCTACACAGGGGCAAGGGGCCAACGTCCTGACTTTC.

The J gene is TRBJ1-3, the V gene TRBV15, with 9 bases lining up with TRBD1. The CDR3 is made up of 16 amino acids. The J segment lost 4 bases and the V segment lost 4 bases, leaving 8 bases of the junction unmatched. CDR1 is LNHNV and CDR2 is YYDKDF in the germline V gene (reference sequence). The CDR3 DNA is TGTGCCACCAGCAAGGGGGGACAGGGATCGGGAAACACCATATATTTT. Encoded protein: CATSKGGQGSGNTIYF.

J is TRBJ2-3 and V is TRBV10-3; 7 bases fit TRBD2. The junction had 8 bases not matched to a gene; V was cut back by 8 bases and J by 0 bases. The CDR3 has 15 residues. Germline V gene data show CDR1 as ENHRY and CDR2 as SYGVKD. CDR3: CAIGTTASSTDTQYF. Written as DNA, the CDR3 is TGTGCCATCGGGACTACGGCCTCTAGCACAGATACGCAGTATTTT.